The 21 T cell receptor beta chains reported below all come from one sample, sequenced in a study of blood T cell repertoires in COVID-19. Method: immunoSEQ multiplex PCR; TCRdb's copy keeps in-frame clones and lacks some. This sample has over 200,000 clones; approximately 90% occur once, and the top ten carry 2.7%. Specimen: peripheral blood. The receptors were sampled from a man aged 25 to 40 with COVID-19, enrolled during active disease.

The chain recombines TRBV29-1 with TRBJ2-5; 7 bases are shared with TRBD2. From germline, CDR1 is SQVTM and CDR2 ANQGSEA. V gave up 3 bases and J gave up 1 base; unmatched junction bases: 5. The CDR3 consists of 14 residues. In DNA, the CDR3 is TGCAGCGTTGAGCTAGCGGAGCTCCAAGAGACCCAGTACTTC. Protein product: CSVELAELQETQYF. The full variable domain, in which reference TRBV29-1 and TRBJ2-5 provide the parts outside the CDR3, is SAVISQKPSRDICQRGTSLTIQCQVDSQVTMMFWYRQQPGQSLTLIATANQGSEATYESGFVIDKFPISRPNLTFSTLTVSNMSPEDSSIYLCSVELAELQETQYFGPGTRLLVL.

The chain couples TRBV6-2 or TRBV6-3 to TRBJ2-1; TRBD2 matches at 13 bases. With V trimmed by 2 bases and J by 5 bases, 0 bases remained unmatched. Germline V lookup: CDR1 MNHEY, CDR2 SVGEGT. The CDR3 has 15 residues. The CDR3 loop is CASSYGLAGDNEQFF. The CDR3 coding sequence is TGTGCCAGCAGTTACGGACTAGCGGGAGACAATGAGCAGTTCTTC.

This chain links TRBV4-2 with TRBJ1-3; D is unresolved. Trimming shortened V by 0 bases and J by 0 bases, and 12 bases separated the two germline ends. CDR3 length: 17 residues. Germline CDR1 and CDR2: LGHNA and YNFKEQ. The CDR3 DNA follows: TGTGCCAGCAGCCAAGATCCCATATCTATCTCTGGAAACACCATATATTTT. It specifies CASSQDPISISGNTIYF.

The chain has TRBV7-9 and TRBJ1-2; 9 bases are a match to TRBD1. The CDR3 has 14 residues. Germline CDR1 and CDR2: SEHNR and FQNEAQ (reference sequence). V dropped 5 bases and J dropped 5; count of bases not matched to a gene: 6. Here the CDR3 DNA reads TGTGCCAGCAGCCCGGGACAGGGCAGGTATGGCTACACCTTC. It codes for CASSPGQGRYGYTF.

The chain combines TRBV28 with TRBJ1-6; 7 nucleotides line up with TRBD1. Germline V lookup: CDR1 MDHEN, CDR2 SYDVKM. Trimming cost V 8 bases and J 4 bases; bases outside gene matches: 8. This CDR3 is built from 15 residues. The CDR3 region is CASDPGTAYNSPLHF. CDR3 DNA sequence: TGTGCCAGCGATCCCGGGACAGCATATAATTCACCCCTCCACTTT.

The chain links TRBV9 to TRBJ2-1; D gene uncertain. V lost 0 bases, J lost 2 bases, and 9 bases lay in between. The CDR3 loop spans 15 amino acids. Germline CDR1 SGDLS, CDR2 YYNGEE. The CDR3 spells CASSVDGTTYNEQFF. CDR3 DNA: TGTGCCAGCAGCGTAGATGGCACTACCTACAATGAGCAGTTCTTC.

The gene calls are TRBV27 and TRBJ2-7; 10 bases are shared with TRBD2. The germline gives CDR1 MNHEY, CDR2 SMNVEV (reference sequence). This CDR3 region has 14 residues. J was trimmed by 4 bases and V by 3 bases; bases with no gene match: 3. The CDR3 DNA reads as TGTGCCAGCAGTTTGCGAGCGGGGGGGTACGAGCAGTACTTC. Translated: CASSLRAGGYEQYF.

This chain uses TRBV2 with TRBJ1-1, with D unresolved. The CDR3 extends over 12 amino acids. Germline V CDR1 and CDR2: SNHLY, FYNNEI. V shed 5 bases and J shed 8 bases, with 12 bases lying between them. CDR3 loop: CASSRRVEEAFF. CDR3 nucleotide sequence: TGTGCCAGCAGTCGACGGGTCGAGGAAGCTTTCTTT.

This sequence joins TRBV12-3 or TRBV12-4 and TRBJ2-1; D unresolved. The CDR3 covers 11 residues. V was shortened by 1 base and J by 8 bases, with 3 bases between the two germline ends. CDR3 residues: CASSLGDEQFF. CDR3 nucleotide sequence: TGTGCCAGCAGTTTAGGAGATGAGCAGTTCTTC.

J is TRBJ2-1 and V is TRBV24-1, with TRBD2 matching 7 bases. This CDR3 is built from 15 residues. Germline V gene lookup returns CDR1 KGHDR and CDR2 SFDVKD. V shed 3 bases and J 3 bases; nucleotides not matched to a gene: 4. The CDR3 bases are TGTGCCACCAGTGATCTAGCGGCCTACTACAATGAGCAGTTCTTC. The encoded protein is CATSDLAAYYNEQFF.

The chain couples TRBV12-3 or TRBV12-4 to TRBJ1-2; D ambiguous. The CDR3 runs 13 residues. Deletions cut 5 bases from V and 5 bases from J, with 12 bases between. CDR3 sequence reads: CASSIGAAYGYTF. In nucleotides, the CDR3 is TGTGCCAGCAGTATTGGAGCCGCATATGGCTACACCTTC.

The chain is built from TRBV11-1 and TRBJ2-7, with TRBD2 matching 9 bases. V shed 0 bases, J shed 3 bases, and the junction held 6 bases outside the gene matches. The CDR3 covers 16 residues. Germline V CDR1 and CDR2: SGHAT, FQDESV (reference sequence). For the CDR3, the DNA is TGTGCCAGCAGCTTAGCGCGGACTAGCGAGGGCTACGAGCAGTACTTC. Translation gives CASSLARTSEGYEQYF.

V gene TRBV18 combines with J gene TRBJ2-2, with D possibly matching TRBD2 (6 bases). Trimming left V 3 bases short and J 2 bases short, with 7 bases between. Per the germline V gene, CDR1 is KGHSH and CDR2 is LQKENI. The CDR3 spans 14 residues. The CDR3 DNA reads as TGTGCCAGCTCACCGGACTATAACACCGGGGAGCTGTTTTTT. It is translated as CASSPDYNTGELFF. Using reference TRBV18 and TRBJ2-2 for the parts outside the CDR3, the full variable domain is NAGVMQNPRHLVRRRGQEARLRCSPMKGHSHVYWYRQLPEEGLKFMVYLQKENIIDESGMPKERFSAEFPKEGPSILRIQQVVRGDSAAYFCASSPDYNTGELFFGEGSRLTVL.

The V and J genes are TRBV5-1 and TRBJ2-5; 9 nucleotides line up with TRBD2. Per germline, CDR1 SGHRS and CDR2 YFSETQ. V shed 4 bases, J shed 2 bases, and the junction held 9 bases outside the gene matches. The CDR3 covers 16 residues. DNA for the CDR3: TGCGCCAGCAGCCCATCAAGCGGGGGGCAACAAGAGACCCAGTACTTC. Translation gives CASSPSSGGQQETQYF.

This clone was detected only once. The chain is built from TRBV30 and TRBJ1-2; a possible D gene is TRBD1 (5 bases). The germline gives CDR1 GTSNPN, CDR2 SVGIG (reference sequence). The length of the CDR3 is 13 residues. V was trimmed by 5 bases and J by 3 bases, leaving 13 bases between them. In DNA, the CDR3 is TGTGCCTGGGGAGATGGACACTACTATGGCTACACCTTC. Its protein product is CAWGDGHYYGYTF.

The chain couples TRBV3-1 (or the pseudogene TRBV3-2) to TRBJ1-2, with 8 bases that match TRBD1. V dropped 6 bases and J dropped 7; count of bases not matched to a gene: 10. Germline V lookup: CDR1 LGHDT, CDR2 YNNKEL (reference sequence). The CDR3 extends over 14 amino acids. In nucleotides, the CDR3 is TGTGCCAGCAGGGGGGACAGGTCGCTCGGTGGCTACACCTTC. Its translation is CASRGDRSLGGYTF.

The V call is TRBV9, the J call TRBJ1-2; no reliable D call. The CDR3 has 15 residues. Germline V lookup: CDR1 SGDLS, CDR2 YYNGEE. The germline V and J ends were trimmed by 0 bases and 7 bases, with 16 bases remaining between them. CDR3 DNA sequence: TGTGCCAGCAGCGTAGATGGGCAGACGCTCGGTGGCTACACCTTC. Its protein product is CASSVDGQTLGGYTF.

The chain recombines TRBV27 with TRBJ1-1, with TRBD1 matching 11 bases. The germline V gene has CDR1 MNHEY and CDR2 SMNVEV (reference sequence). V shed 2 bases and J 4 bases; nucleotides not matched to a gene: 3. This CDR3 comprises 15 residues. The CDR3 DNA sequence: TGTGCCAGCAGTTTAAAGGGGACAGGGGGCACTGAAGCTTTCTTT. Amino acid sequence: CASSLKGTGGTEAFF.

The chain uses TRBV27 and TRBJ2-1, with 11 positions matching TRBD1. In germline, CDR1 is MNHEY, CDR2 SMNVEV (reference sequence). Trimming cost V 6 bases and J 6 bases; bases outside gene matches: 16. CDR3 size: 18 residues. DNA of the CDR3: TGTGCCAGCAGCCCCTCCGGGACAGGGGGGTTCGGGGCCAATGAGCAGTTCTTC. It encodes CASSPSGTGGFGANEQFF.

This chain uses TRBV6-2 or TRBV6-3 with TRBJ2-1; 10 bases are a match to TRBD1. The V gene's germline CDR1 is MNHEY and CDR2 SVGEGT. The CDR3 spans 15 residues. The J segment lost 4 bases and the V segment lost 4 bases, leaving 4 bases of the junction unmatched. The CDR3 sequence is CASSLEDRGYNEQFF. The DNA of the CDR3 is TGTGCCAGCAGTTTGGAGGACAGGGGGTACAATGAGCAGTTCTTC.

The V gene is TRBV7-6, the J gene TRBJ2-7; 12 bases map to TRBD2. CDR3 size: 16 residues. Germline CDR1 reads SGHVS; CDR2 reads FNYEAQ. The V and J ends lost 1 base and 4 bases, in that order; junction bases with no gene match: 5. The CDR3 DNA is TGTGCCAGCAGCTTAGTTTCTAGCGGGGGGGCTTACGAGCAGTACTTC. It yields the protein CASSLVSSGGAYEQYF.